A selection of T cell receptor beta chains follows, all from one sample in a study of blood T cell repertoires in COVID-19. Method: immunoSEQ multiplex PCR; TCRdb's copy keeps in-frame clones and lacks some. Among over 85,000 clones, 75% to 90% were seen once, and the ten largest hold around 5%. Sample: peripheral blood. The receptor set was obtained from a woman between 50 and 59 years old with COVID-19, enrolled during active disease. CDR3s include the opening cysteine and the closing phenylalanine or tryptophan. D genes are given only for firm matches. Some rows mark clone size as missing; the rest say once, few, many or name a class of expanded clone.

V gene: TRBV7-2; clone size: NA; D gene: NA; J gene: TRBJ2-5; CDR3 protein: CASSLYGWETQYF; CDR3 DNA: TGTGCCAGCAGCTTATACGGTTGGGAGACCCAGTACTTC
V gene: TRBV11-3; clone size: NA; D gene: NA; J gene: TRBJ2-7; CDR3 protein: CASSPTGSYEQYF; CDR3 DNA: TGTGCCAGCAGCCCCACAGGTTCCTACGAGCAGTACTTC
V gene: TRBV2; clone size: once; D gene: TRBD2; J gene: TRBJ2-5; CDR3 protein: CASSAWASGIQETQYF; CDR3 DNA: TGTGCCAGCAGTGCTTGGGCTAGCGGAATACAAGAGACCCAGTACTTC
V gene: TRBV11-3; clone size: NA; D gene: NA; J gene: TRBJ2-6; CDR3 protein: CASSSGGHSGANVLTF; CDR3 DNA: TGTGCCAGCAGCTCCGGTGGGCACTCTGGGGCCAACGTCCTGACTTTC
V gene: TRBV7-2; clone size: NA; D gene: TRBD1; J gene: TRBJ1-1; CDR3 protein: CASSLGRGPYTEAFF; CDR3 DNA: TGTGCCAGCAGCTTAGGAAGGGGGCCCTACACTGAAGCTTTCTTT
V gene: TRBV6-5; clone size: NA; D gene: TRBD1; J gene: TRBJ1-2; CDR3 protein: CASSPGQGNYGYTF; CDR3 DNA: TGTGCCAGCAGTCCGGGACAGGGAAACTATGGCTACACCTTC
V gene: TRBV2; clone size: NA; D gene: NA; J gene: TRBJ1-1; CDR3 protein: CASSAGWNTEAFF; CDR3 DNA: TGTGCCAGCAGTGCGGGATGGAACACTGAAGCTTTCTTT
V gene: TRBV30; clone size: few; D gene: NA; J gene: TRBJ1-2; CDR3 protein: CAWSVSDYGYTF; CDR3 DNA: TGTGCCTGGAGTGTATCCGACTATGGCTACACCTTC
V gene: TRBV6-1; clone size: NA; D gene: NA; J gene: TRBJ1-2; CDR3 protein: CASSDPLGANGYTF; CDR3 DNA: TGTGCCAGCAGTGATCCCTTGGGGGCCAATGGCTACACCTTC
V gene: TRBV9; clone size: NA; D gene: NA; J gene: TRBJ2-7; CDR3 protein: CASSVRGFGEQYF; CDR3 DNA: TGTGCCAGCAGCGTAAGGGGTTTTGGCGAGCAGTACTTC
V gene: TRBV4-1; clone size: NA; D gene: TRBD1; J gene: TRBJ2-3; CDR3 protein: CASSQPRTGKRTQYF; CDR3 DNA: TGCGCCAGCAGCCAACCAAGGACAGGGAAGAGGACGCAGTATTTT
V gene: TRBV24-1; clone size: NA; D gene: TRBD1; J gene: TRBJ2-1; CDR3 protein: CATSDTGQTNEQFF; CDR3 DNA: TGTGCCACCAGTGATACGGGACAGACGAATGAGCAGTTCTTC
V gene: TRBV5-3; clone size: NA; D gene: TRBD1; J gene: TRBJ1-1; CDR3 protein: CARSLVGTWGQGGTEAFF; CDR3 DNA: TGTGCCAGAAGCTTGGTAGGGACTTGGGGACAGGGGGGTACTGAAGCTTTCTTT
V gene: TRBV14; clone size: NA; D gene: TRBD1; J gene: TRBJ2-7; CDR3 protein: CATRRTGTSYEQYF; CDR3 DNA: TGTGCCACCAGGCGGACAGGGACCTCCTACGAGCAGTACTTC
V gene: TRBV12-5; clone size: NA; D gene: TRBD1; J gene: TRBJ1-6; CDR3 protein: CASGQGDSPLHF; CDR3 DNA: TGTGCTAGTGGACAGGGGGATTCACCCCTCCACTTT
V gene: TRBV7-6; clone size: NA; D gene: TRBD1; J gene: TRBJ1-2; CDR3 protein: CASSRGQGVVGYTF; CDR3 DNA: TGTGCCAGCAGTCGAGGACAGGGGGTTGTTGGCTACACCTTC
V gene: TRBV6-6; clone size: NA; D gene: TRBD1; J gene: TRBJ1-3; CDR3 protein: CASSPRQGFSETRNTIYF; CDR3 DNA: TGTGCCAGCAGTCCAAGACAGGGTTTCTCCGAGACTAGAAACACCATATATTTT
V gene: TRBV5-1; clone size: NA; D gene: TRBD1; J gene: TRBJ2-3; CDR3 protein: CASSSGLVGQGRTDTQYF; CDR3 DNA: TGCGCCAGCAGCTCCGGTTTGGTTGGACAGGGTCGCACAGATACGCAGTATTTT
V gene: TRBV18; clone size: once; D gene: NA; J gene: TRBJ2-5; CDR3 protein: CASSPNLYQETQYF; CDR3 DNA: TGTGCCAGCTCACCAAATCTGTACCAAGAGACCCAGTACTTC
V gene: TRBV6-5; clone size: medium-sized; D gene: NA; J gene: TRBJ2-1; CDR3 protein: CATLGDNKSYNEQFF; CDR3 DNA: TGTGCCACCCTCGGGGACAACAAGTCCTACAATGAGCAGTTCTTC
V gene: TRBV19; clone size: few; D gene: NA; J gene: TRBJ2-7; CDR3 protein: CASSIDRGAEQYF; CDR3 DNA: TGTGCCAGTAGTATAGATCGGGGGGCCGAGCAGTACTTC
V gene: TRBV23-1; clone size: NA; D gene: TRBD1; J gene: TRBJ2-7; CDR3 protein: CASSHPPEGAEHYEQYF; CDR3 DNA: TGCGCCAGCAGTCACCCGCCCGAGGGGGCAGAACACTACGAGCAGTACTTC
V gene: TRBV28; clone size: NA; D gene: NA; J gene: TRBJ1-5; CDR3 protein: CASSLYISNQPQHF; CDR3 DNA: TGTGCCAGCAGTTTATATATTAGCAATCAGCCCCAGCATTTT
V gene: TRBV28; clone size: NA; D gene: NA; J gene: TRBJ1-1; CDR3 protein: CASTFGAFNTEAFF; CDR3 DNA: TGTGCCAGCACCTTTGGGGCATTCAACACTGAAGCTTTCTTT
V gene: TRBV11-3; clone size: NA; D gene: TRBD1; J gene: TRBJ2-3; CDR3 protein: CASSLGIWDRLTDTQYF; CDR3 DNA: TGTGCCAGCAGCTTAGGGATTTGGGACAGGCTCACAGATACGCAGTATTTT
V gene: TRBV5-1; clone size: NA; D gene: TRBD2; J gene: TRBJ2-5; CDR3 protein: CASSLMLAEQETQYF; CDR3 DNA: TGCGCCAGCAGCTTGATGCTAGCGGAGCAAGAGACCCAGTACTTC
V gene: TRBV19; clone size: NA; D gene: NA; J gene: TRBJ2-2; CDR3 protein: CASSMGGLNTGELFF; CDR3 DNA: TGTGCCAGTAGTATGGGGGGTCTGAACACCGGGGAGCTGTTTTTT
V gene: TRBV27; clone size: NA; D gene: TRBD1; J gene: TRBJ2-6; CDR3 protein: CASSFGQGARWGANVLTF; CDR3 DNA: TGTGCCAGCAGTTTTGGACAGGGTGCTCGATGGGGGGCCAACGTCCTGACTTTC
V gene: TRBV15; clone size: NA; D gene: TRBD2; J gene: TRBJ2-7; CDR3 protein: CATSRDRGTNNEQYF; CDR3 DNA: TGTGCCACCAGCAGAGATCGTGGGACTAACAACGAGCAGTACTTC
V gene: TRBV12-3/TRBV12-4; clone size: NA; D gene: NA; J gene: TRBJ2-7; CDR3 protein: CASSLSVDEQYF; CDR3 DNA: TGTGCCAGCAGTTTGTCGGTGGACGAGCAGTACTTC
V gene: TRBV21-1; clone size: NA; D gene: NA; J gene: TRBJ2-7; CDR3 protein: CASRPPVGRVDEQYF; CDR3 DNA: TGTGCCAGCAGGCCCCCGGTAGGCAGGGTGGACGAGCAGTACTTC
V gene: TRBV7-2; clone size: NA; D gene: NA; J gene: TRBJ2-5; CDR3 protein: CASSAIWTQGQETQYF; CDR3 DNA: TGTGCCAGCAGCGCAATCTGGACTCAAGGCCAAGAGACCCAGTACTTC
V gene: TRBV30; clone size: NA; D gene: TRBD1; J gene: TRBJ2-1; CDR3 protein: CAWNQISGTGRNNEQFF; CDR3 DNA: TGTGCCTGGAATCAAATCTCCGGGACAGGGAGGAACAATGAGCAGTTCTTC
V gene: TRBV5-1; clone size: few; D gene: TRBD1; J gene: TRBJ1-1; CDR3 protein: CASSLVGQGFTEAFF; CDR3 DNA: TGCGCCAGCAGCTTGGTGGGACAGGGTTTTACTGAAGCTTTCTTT
V gene: TRBV10-2; clone size: NA; D gene: NA; J gene: TRBJ2-3; CDR3 protein: CASSESGDRYTDTQYF; CDR3 DNA: TGCGCCAGCAGTGAATCGGGGGACAGATACACAGATACGCAGTATTTT
V gene: TRBV5-1; clone size: few; D gene: NA; J gene: TRBJ1-2; CDR3 protein: CASSQQENYGYTF; CDR3 DNA: TGCGCCAGCAGCCAACAGGAGAACTATGGCTACACCTTC
V gene: TRBV4-2; clone size: NA; D gene: NA; J gene: TRBJ2-7; CDR3 protein: CASSQEGGQSSEQYF; CDR3 DNA: TGTGCCAGCAGCCAAGAGGGGGGACAGAGTAGCGAGCAGTACTTC
V gene: TRBV5-8; clone size: NA; D gene: TRBD1; J gene: TRBJ1-5; CDR3 protein: CASSSRTGHQPQHF; CDR3 DNA: TGTGCCAGCAGCTCCCGGACAGGGCATCAGCCCCAGCATTTT
V gene: TRBV12-3/TRBV12-4; clone size: NA; D gene: NA; J gene: TRBJ1-1; CDR3 protein: CASSVYTEAFF; CDR3 DNA: TGTGCCAGCAGCGTGTACACCGAAGCTTTCTTT
V gene: TRBV6-5; clone size: NA; D gene: NA; J gene: TRBJ2-2; CDR3 protein: CASGRNANTGELFF; CDR3 DNA: TGTGCCAGCGGGAGGAACGCGAACACCGGGGAGCTGTTTTTT
V gene: TRBV7-2; clone size: NA; D gene: TRBD1; J gene: TRBJ1-4; CDR3 protein: CASSPRTGLDEKLFF; CDR3 DNA: TGTGCCAGCAGCCCCCGGACAGGGTTGGATGAAAAACTGTTTTTT
V gene: TRBV6-2/TRBV6-3; clone size: NA; D gene: TRBD2; J gene: TRBJ2-7; CDR3 protein: CASSHGLAAYEQYF; CDR3 DNA: TGTGCCAGCAGCCACGGACTAGCGGCCTACGAGCAGTACTTC
V gene: TRBV4-3; clone size: NA; D gene: TRBD1; J gene: TRBJ2-7; CDR3 protein: CASSQDRLGTGAYEQYF; CDR3 DNA: TGCGCCAGCAGCCAAGACAGGCTCGGGACAGGGGCCTACGAGCAGTACTTC
V gene: TRBV4-1; clone size: few; D gene: NA; J gene: TRBJ2-5; CDR3 protein: CASSQRWDSSQETQYF; CDR3 DNA: TGCGCCAGCAGCCAACGCTGGGACTCGTCCCAAGAGACCCAGTACTTC
V gene: TRBV19; clone size: NA; D gene: TRBD2; J gene: TRBJ2-3; CDR3 protein: CASSISGGGGVGGRTDTQYF; CDR3 DNA: TGTGCCAGTAGTATAAGCGGGGGAGGCGGGGTTGGAGGGCGCACAGATACGCAGTATTTT
V gene: TRBV28; clone size: NA; D gene: NA; J gene: TRBJ1-5; CDR3 protein: CASSSLGNQPQHF; CDR3 DNA: TGTGCCAGCAGTTCACTCGGCAATCAGCCCCAGCATTTT
V gene: TRBV6-6; clone size: NA; D gene: TRBD2; J gene: TRBJ2-1; CDR3 protein: CASSYVSGRAYNEQFF; CDR3 DNA: TGTGCCAGCAGTTACGTTAGCGGGAGAGCCTACAATGAGCAGTTCTTC
V gene: TRBV3-1/TRBV3-2; clone size: NA; D gene: NA; J gene: TRBJ1-3; CDR3 protein: CASSQGEAGNTIYF; CDR3 DNA: TGTGCCAGCAGCCAGGGAGAAGCTGGAAACACCATATATTTT
V gene: TRBV4-1; clone size: NA; D gene: TRBD1; J gene: TRBJ1-3; CDR3 protein: CASSLPTGEPGTIYF; CDR3 DNA: TGCGCCAGCAGCCTACCGACAGGGGAGCCAGGGACCATATATTTT
V gene: TRBV6-6; clone size: NA; D gene: TRBD2; J gene: TRBJ2-7; CDR3 protein: CASRGGSIYEQYF; CDR3 DNA: TGTGCCAGCAGGGGGGGGTCGATCTACGAGCAGTACTTC
V gene: TRBV19; clone size: few; D gene: NA; J gene: TRBJ1-5; CDR3 protein: CASNSGLPLNQPQHF; CDR3 DNA: TGTGCCAGTAACTCGGGACTTCCACTCAATCAGCCCCAGCATTTT